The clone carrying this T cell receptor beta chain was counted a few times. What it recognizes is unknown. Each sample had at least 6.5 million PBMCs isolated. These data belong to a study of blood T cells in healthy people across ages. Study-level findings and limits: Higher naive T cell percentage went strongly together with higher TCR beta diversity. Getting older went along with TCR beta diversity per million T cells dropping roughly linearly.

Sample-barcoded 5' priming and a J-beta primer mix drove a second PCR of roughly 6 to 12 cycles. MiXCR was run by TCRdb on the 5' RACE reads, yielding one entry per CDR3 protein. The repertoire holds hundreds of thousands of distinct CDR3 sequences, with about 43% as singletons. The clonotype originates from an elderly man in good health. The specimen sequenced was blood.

For the CDR3, the DNA is TGCAGCGTTGTTGGGCAGAGCAACACCGGGGAGCTGTTTTTT. Amino acids: CSVVGQSNTGELFF. The chain uses TRBV29-1 and TRBJ2-2, with unresolved D. Trimming took off 4 bases at V and 2 bases at J, with 11 bases between the two ends. Germline V gives CDR1 SQVTM, CDR2 ANQGSEA. This CDR3 spans 14 amino acids.